The rows below give T cell receptor beta chains drawn from one sample of a study of T cells after yellow fever vaccination. From the 5' RACE reads, TCRdb called clonotypes with MiXCR, one entry per CDR3 protein. The sample has around 600,000 distinct CDR3 sequences, roughly 12% seen once; the top ten hold about 15%. The source material was PBMCs, sampled on the day of the yellow fever booster vaccination. These receptors were collected from a man aged 25-45 years who received the YFV17D yellow fever vaccine. The CDR3 runs from the conserved cysteine through the conserved F or W. Each record gives: clone size, J gene, D gene, V gene, CDR3 protein, CDR3 DNA. The D gene is left open where the match is weak. The size entry is marked missing in some rows and otherwise reads once, few, many or a size class.

clone size: NA
J gene: TRBJ1-1
D gene: NA
V gene: TRBV6-1
CDR3 protein: CASSPNNYSEAFF
CDR3 DNA: TGTGCCAGCAGTCCTAACAACTACTCTGAAGCTTTCTTT

clone size: few
J gene: TRBJ1-1
D gene: TRBD1
V gene: TRBV29-1
CDR3 protein: CSVGPYTGVEAFF
CDR3 DNA: TGCAGCGTGGGACCATATACAGGGGTTGAAGCTTTCTTT

clone size: many
J gene: TRBJ2-5
D gene: NA
V gene: TRBV29-1
CDR3 protein: CSVDRSEPAQYF
CDR3 DNA: TGCAGCGTTGATAGATCGGAGCCAGCACAGTACTTC

clone size: NA
J gene: TRBJ2-7
D gene: NA
V gene: TRBV5-6
CDR3 protein: CASSWGSSSYEQYF
CDR3 DNA: TGTGCCAGCAGCTGGGGGAGTTCTTCCTACGAGCAGTACTTC

clone size: many
J gene: TRBJ2-5
D gene: TRBD2
V gene: TRBV28
CDR3 protein: CASTQYTSGSGTQYF
CDR3 DNA: TGTGCCAGCACCCAATACACTAGCGGGAGCGGGACCCAGTACTTC

clone size: NA
J gene: TRBJ2-7
D gene: NA
V gene: TRBV5-6
CDR3 protein: CASSIQGRAYEQYF
CDR3 DNA: TGTGCCAGCAGCATTCAGGGAAGGGCCTACGAGCAGTACTTC

clone size: NA
J gene: TRBJ1-3
D gene: NA
V gene: TRBV7-2
CDR3 protein: CASSLSGGGNTIYF
CDR3 DNA: TGTGCCAGCAGCTTATCGGGGGGAGGAAACACCATATATTTT

clone size: NA
J gene: TRBJ2-5
D gene: NA
V gene: TRBV20-1
CDR3 protein: CSIDVEETQYF
CDR3 DNA: TGCAGTATAGACGTAGAAGAGACCCAGTACTTC

clone size: few
J gene: TRBJ2-2
D gene: NA
V gene: TRBV11-3
CDR3 protein: CASSLGSFSGELFF
CDR3 DNA: TGTGCCAGCAGCTTAGGTTCCTTCTCCGGGGAGCTGTTTTTT

clone size: NA
J gene: TRBJ1-2
D gene: NA
V gene: TRBV20-1
CDR3 protein: CSAREGGINYGYTF
CDR3 DNA: TGCAGTGCTAGAGAGGGGGGAATCAACTATGGCTACACCTTC

clone size: few
J gene: TRBJ2-3
D gene: NA
V gene: TRBV29-1
CDR3 protein: CSVERHPGEDTQYF
CDR3 DNA: TGCAGCGTTGAAAGGCACCCGGGCGAAGATACGCAGTATTTT

clone size: NA
J gene: TRBJ2-1
D gene: TRBD1
V gene: TRBV6-2/TRBV6-3
CDR3 protein: CASSWTGGPLSYNEQFF
CDR3 DNA: TGTGCCAGCAGTTGGACAGGGGGGCCCCTATCCTACAATGAGCAGTTCTTC

clone size: NA
J gene: TRBJ2-5
D gene: TRBD2
V gene: TRBV20-1
CDR3 protein: CSAISGSMTETQYF
CDR3 DNA: TGCAGTGCTATTAGCGGGAGTATGACTGAGACCCAGTACTTC

clone size: NA
J gene: TRBJ2-2
D gene: TRBD2
V gene: TRBV20-1
CDR3 protein: CSASHLAGANTGELFF
CDR3 DNA: TGCAGTGCTAGTCATCTAGCGGGAGCTAACACCGGGGAGCTGTTTTTT

clone size: NA
J gene: TRBJ2-5
D gene: NA
V gene: TRBV7-9
CDR3 protein: CASRAAMQETQYF
CDR3 DNA: TGTGCCAGCCGCGCGGCCATGCAAGAGACCCAGTACTTC

clone size: few
J gene: TRBJ2-7
D gene: TRBD1
V gene: TRBV10-3
CDR3 protein: CATSSVGGQGVYEQYF
CDR3 DNA: TGTGCCACCTCTTCCGTTGGGGGACAGGGTGTCTACGAGCAGTACTTC

clone size: few
J gene: TRBJ2-5
D gene: TRBD1
V gene: TRBV10-3
CDR3 protein: CAMGQGPGETQYF
CDR3 DNA: TGTGCCATGGGACAGGGCCCTGGGGAGACCCAGTACTTC

clone size: many
J gene: TRBJ2-1
D gene: TRBD2
V gene: TRBV20-1
CDR3 protein: CSARGPSGSVEQFF
CDR3 DNA: TGCAGTGCTAGAGGGCCTAGCGGGAGTGTTGAGCAGTTCTTC

clone size: NA
J gene: TRBJ2-1
D gene: TRBD2
V gene: TRBV4-3
CDR3 protein: CASSQLLAGDRDEQFF
CDR3 DNA: TGCGCCAGCAGCCAATTGCTAGCGGGAGATCGCGATGAGCAGTTCTTC

clone size: few
J gene: TRBJ2-7
D gene: TRBD1
V gene: TRBV20-1
CDR3 protein: CSALAGQGPPYEQYF
CDR3 DNA: TGCAGTGCTCTCGCGGGACAGGGTCCCCCCTACGAGCAGTACTTC

clone size: few
J gene: TRBJ1-1
D gene: TRBD1
V gene: TRBV6-5
CDR3 protein: CASSYDRGGTEAFF
CDR3 DNA: TGTGCCAGCAGTTACGACAGGGGAGGCACTGAAGCTTTCTTT

clone size: many
J gene: TRBJ2-1
D gene: TRBD2
V gene: TRBV7-2
CDR3 protein: CASSLGTSFGNEQFF
CDR3 DNA: TGTGCCAGCAGCTTAGGGACTAGCTTCGGAAATGAGCAGTTCTTC

clone size: NA
J gene: TRBJ2-7
D gene: TRBD2
V gene: TRBV7-9
CDR3 protein: CASRSSSGPYEQYF
CDR3 DNA: TGTGCCAGCAGGTCCTCTAGCGGGCCCTACGAGCAGTACTTC

clone size: few
J gene: TRBJ2-7
D gene: TRBD1
V gene: TRBV29-1
CDR3 protein: CSVVGTGGQLNYEQYF
CDR3 DNA: TGCAGCGTTGTTGGGACAGGGGGACAGCTTAACTACGAGCAGTACTTC

clone size: many
J gene: TRBJ2-7
D gene: TRBD2
V gene: TRBV12-3/TRBV12-4
CDR3 protein: CASRPTGTSSHEQYF
CDR3 DNA: TGTGCCAGCAGACCAACCGGGACTAGTTCCCACGAGCAGTACTTC

clone size: NA
J gene: TRBJ2-3
D gene: NA
V gene: TRBV12-3/TRBV12-4
CDR3 protein: CASSLIREGTDTQYF
CDR3 DNA: TGTGCCAGCAGTTTAATCAGGGAAGGCACAGATACGCAGTATTTT